The clone carrying this T cell receptor (beta chain) appeared once. Its antigen is unidentified. The PCR made use of 60 Vbeta and 13 Jbeta primers. Sequenced by immunoSEQ multiplex PCR; TCRdb stores in-frame clones only, minus some. Of about 120,000 clones listed, roughly 15% were seen once; the top ten hold approximately 2.6%. The data stem from a study of cytomegalovirus exposure and HLA in healthy donors. Overall study results and limits: With later analysis, a missense DCLRE1C variant became linked to TCR beta V- and J-gene trimming.

Sequencing was performed on PBMCs. This sequence originates from a female donor in good health and CMV-seropositive.

CDR3 sequence reads: CSVGLQGIGHGGYTF. The CDR3 bases are TGCAGCGTCGGACTACAGGGGATCGGTCACGGTGGCTACACCTTC. This sequence joins TRBV29-1 and TRBJ1-2; 7 positions agree with TRBD1. J was trimmed by 7 bases and V by 6 bases; bases with no gene match: 17. This CDR3 region has 15 residues. Germline V gene lookup returns CDR1 SQVTM and CDR2 ANQGSEA.